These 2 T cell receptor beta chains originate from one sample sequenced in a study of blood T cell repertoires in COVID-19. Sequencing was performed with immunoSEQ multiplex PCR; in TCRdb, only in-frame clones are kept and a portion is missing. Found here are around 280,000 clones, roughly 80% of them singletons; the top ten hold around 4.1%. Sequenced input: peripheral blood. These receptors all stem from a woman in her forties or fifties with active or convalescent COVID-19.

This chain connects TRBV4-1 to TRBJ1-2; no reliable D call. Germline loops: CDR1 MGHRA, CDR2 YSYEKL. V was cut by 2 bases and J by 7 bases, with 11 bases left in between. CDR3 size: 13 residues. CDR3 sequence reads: CASSQHKSVGYTF. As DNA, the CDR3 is TGCGCCAGCAGCCAACACAAGTCCGTTGGCTACACCTTC.

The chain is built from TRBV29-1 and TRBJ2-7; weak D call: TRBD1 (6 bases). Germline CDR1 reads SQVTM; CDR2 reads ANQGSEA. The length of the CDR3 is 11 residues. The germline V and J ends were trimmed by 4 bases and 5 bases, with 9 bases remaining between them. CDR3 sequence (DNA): TGCAGCGTTGTAACAGGGAACGAGCAGTACTTC. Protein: CSVVTGNEQYF.